A selection of T cell receptor beta chains follows, all from one sample in a study of blood T cell repertoires in COVID-19. The protocol was immunoSEQ multiplex PCR, while the TCRdb copy is restricted to in-frame clones and leaves out a portion. Of about 88,000 clones listed, approximately 90% are singletons. The sample comprised peripheral blood. Receptors originate from an elderly woman with acute or convalescent COVID-19. Both conserved end residues are part of each CDR3. The D gene is left open where the match is weak. Size values are once, few and many counts, or a class for expanded clones, and some rows have none.

>TRBJ2-1|TRBD2|-|TRBV28
TGTGCCAGCAGTTCCCCTAGCGGGAGCTACAATGAGCAGTTCTTC
CASSSPSGSYNEQFF
>TRBJ1-1|-|-|TRBV7-2
TGTGCCAGCAGCTTAGGGGCTCAGGGGTACACTGAAGCTTTCTTT
CASSLGAQGYTEAFF
>TRBJ1-2|TRBD1|-|TRBV24-1
TGTGCCACCAGTGATTGGACAGGGAGCTATGGCTACACCTTC
CATSDWTGSYGYTF
>TRBJ2-7|TRBD2|-|TRBV7-9
TGTGCCAGCAGCTCCCTATCTAGCGGGAGGTCCTACGAGCAGTACTTC
CASSSLSSGRSYEQYF
>TRBJ1-1|-|once|TRBV7-9
TGTGCCACCCAATCGGGGAACACTGAAGCTTTCTTT
CATQSGNTEAFF
>TRBJ1-1|-|-|TRBV25-1
TGTGCCAGCAGTGAATCAATGGCAGGGGATGTTGAAGCTTTCTTT
CASSESMAGDVEAFF
>TRBJ2-3|TRBD2|-|TRBV19
TGTGCCAGTAGTATTGGCGGGAGCCTGGGGGGCACAGATACGCAGTATTTT
CASSIGGSLGGTDTQYF
>TRBJ1-6|TRBD1|-|TRBV27
TGTGCCAGCAGTATCGGACAGGTTTTTTCACCCCTCCACTTT
CASSIGQVFSPLHF
>TRBJ2-5|TRBD1|-|TRBV5-4
TGTGCCAGCAGCTCATCCAGGGGGTTCGAGACCCAGTACTTC
CASSSSRGFETQYF
>TRBJ1-2|-|-|TRBV5-1
TGCGCCAGCAGCTTGGATGCAGGAACCCATTATGGCTACACCTTC
CASSLDAGTHYGYTF
>TRBJ2-1|TRBD2|-|TRBV5-8
TGTGCCAGCAGCCTCGCCCCTAGCGGGGGGTACAATGAGCAGTTCTTC
CASSLAPSGGYNEQFF
>TRBJ1-2|TRBD1|-|TRBV7-9
TGTGCCAGCAGCTTAGGACAGGGGGCGTGGTATGGCTACACCTTC
CASSLGQGAWYGYTF
>TRBJ2-2|-|-|TRBV7-2
TGTGCCAGCAGCTTGGCCCCTTGGACCGGGGAGCTGTTTTTT
CASSLAPWTGELFF
>TRBJ2-2|-|-|TRBV5-6
TGTGCCAGCAGCCTAAACGTACTAGCCACCGGGGAGCTGTTTTTT
CASSLNVLATGELFF
>TRBJ2-1|TRBD1|-|TRBV7-2
TGTGCCAGCAGCCCCCCCGGGACAGTTCAGTTCTTC
CASSPPGTVQFF
>TRBJ2-7|-|-|TRBV12-3/TRBV12-4
TGTGCCAGCAGTTTATCGGGGTACGAGCAGTACTTC
CASSLSGYEQYF
>TRBJ1-3|-|-|TRBV9
TGTGCCAGCAGCGTAAAGACAGCCGCCTCTGGAAACACCATATATTTT
CASSVKTAASGNTIYF
>TRBJ1-6|-|-|TRBV12-5
TGTGCTAGTGGTTCAACAGGTAGGGGTTCACCCCTCCACTTT
CASGSTGRGSPLHF
>TRBJ2-3|-|-|TRBV5-1
TGCGCCAGCAGCTTGGGAGACTTCCGAACGCAGTATTTT
CASSLGDFRTQYF
>TRBJ2-7|-|-|TRBV6-5
TGTGCCAGCAGTCTGGCGGACTCCTACGAGCAGTACTTC
CASSLADSYEQYF
>TRBJ1-4|TRBD1|-|TRBV5-5
TGTGCCAGCAGCCGATCGCCCGGGACAGGGCACGAAAAACTGTTTTTT
CASSRSPGTGHEKLFF
>TRBJ1-2|-|once|TRBV12-3/TRBV12-4
TGTGCCAGCAGTTTAGCGGGACTCTATGGCTACACCTTC
CASSLAGLYGYTF
>TRBJ2-7|-|-|TRBV15
TGTGCCACCAGCAGTCCGTTGCGGACTAAGGCCTACGAGCAGTACTTC
CATSSPLRTKAYEQYF
>TRBJ1-5|-|-|TRBV27
TGTGCCAGCAGTTTGGTCCACACCCAGCCCCAGCATTTT
CASSLVHTQPQHF
>TRBJ1-1|-|-|TRBV21-1
TGTGCCAGCAGCCGAATTAATCAGGGACAGAGGAACACTGAAGCTTTCTTT
CASSRINQGQRNTEAFF
>TRBJ2-7|TRBD2|-|TRBV6-6
TGTGCCAGCAGTTACTCCAGGGACTACTCCTACGAGCAGTACTTC
CASSYSRDYSYEQYF
>TRBJ2-5|TRBD1|once|TRBV9
TGTGCCAGCAGCGAACCCGGGACAGGTGGAGAGACCCAGTACTTC
CASSEPGTGGETQYF
>TRBJ1-2|TRBD1|few|TRBV28
TGTGCCACACAACCGGGACAGAAGCATGGCTACACCTTC
CATQPGQKHGYTF
>TRBJ1-1|-|-|TRBV5-6
TGTGCCAGCAGCTTGGGCTCAGGGGCCCAGGGCACTGAAGCTTTCTTT
CASSLGSGAQGTEAFF
>TRBJ1-5|-|-|TRBV7-2
TGTGCCAGCAGCTTAGTTTCAGGGGGCAATCAGCCCCAGCATTTT
CASSLVSGGNQPQHF
>TRBJ2-1|TRBD2|-|TRBV7-8
TGTGCCAGCAGTCTTCGGCGGGAGGACCAAAATGAGCAGTTCTTC
CASSLRREDQNEQFF
>TRBJ2-1|TRBD2|-|TRBV18
TGTGCCAGCTCACCAACTAGCGGGGGGGCTGGTGAGCAGTTCTTC
CASSPTSGGAGEQFF
>TRBJ2-1|TRBD1|-|TRBV6-6
TGTGCCAGCAGCCAACCGGGACAGGGCCTCAATGAGCAGTTCTTC
CASSQPGQGLNEQFF
>TRBJ1-4|TRBD1|-|TRBV4-2
TGTGCCAGCAGCCAACCTGACAGGGGGCAGACTAATGAAAAACTGTTTTTT
CASSQPDRGQTNEKLFF
>TRBJ1-2|-|-|TRBV4-1
TGCGCCAGCAGCCAAATTCTCTGGACAGCCGGGGGCTACACCTTC
CASSQILWTAGGYTF
>TRBJ1-4|-|-|TRBV24-1
TGTGCCACCAGTGGCGATAATGAAAAACTGTTTTTT
CATSGDNEKLFF
>TRBJ1-6|-|-|TRBV3-1/TRBV3-2
TGTGCCAGCAGCCAAGATGGGGGCAGGGGTTATAATTCACCCCTCCACTTT
CASSQDGGRGYNSPLHF
>TRBJ1-2|-|-|TRBV2
TGTGCCAGCAGTGACGCCAGGGAGGATGGCTACACCTTC
CASSDAREDGYTF
>TRBJ2-7|TRBD1|-|TRBV5-5
TGTGCCAGCAGCTTACCCGGGACAGGGACAATCCGGTACTTC
CASSLPGTGTIRYF
>TRBJ2-2|-|once|TRBV5-1
TGCGCCAGCAGGGCAACTAGCCTGGTTGCCGGGGAGCTGTTTTTT
CASRATSLVAGELFF
>TRBJ1-3|-|-|TRBV19
TGTGCCAGTACGCCAGGCTCTAACTCTGGAAACACCATATATTTT
CASTPGSNSGNTIYF
>TRBJ2-7|-|-|TRBV7-9
TGTGCCAGCAGGTCCATTGTCTCCTACGAGCAGTACTTC
CASRSIVSYEQYF
>TRBJ2-7|-|-|TRBV11-2
TGTGCCAGCAGCTTGCTCAGGGTCCACGAGCAGTACTTC
CASSLLRVHEQYF
>TRBJ2-3|TRBD2|-|TRBV4-3
TGCGCCAGCAGCCAGGCTAGCGGGAGGGCCAGTTCCACAGATACGCAGTATTTT
CASSQASGRASSTDTQYF
>TRBJ2-1|TRBD2|once|TRBV19
TGTGCCAGTAGTATTTACCATACTAGCGCATACAATGAGCAGTTCTTC
CASSIYHTSAYNEQFF
>TRBJ1-5|TRBD1|-|TRBV19
TGTGCCAGTAGTACGACAGGGTCCGGGCAGCCCCAGCATTTT
CASSTTGSGQPQHF
>TRBJ2-1|TRBD1|-|TRBV28
TGTGCCAGCAGTTTAATGGCAGGGGGCCTGTACAATGAGCAGTTCTTC
CASSLMAGGLYNEQFF
>TRBJ1-1|TRBD1|-|TRBV2
TGTGCCAGCAGCGGGTTAACCGGGACAGGGAACAATGATGAAGCTTTCTTT
CASSGLTGTGNNDEAFF
>TRBJ2-1|-|-|TRBV19
TGTGCCAGTAGTCGTCAGGGTAATTACAATGAGCAGTTCTTC
CASSRQGNYNEQFF
>TRBJ2-1|-|once|TRBV7-3
TGTGCCAGCAGCTTAGTCGCCGATACATACAATGAGCAGTTCTTC
CASSLVADTYNEQFF
>TRBJ2-1|TRBD2|-|TRBV3-1/TRBV3-2
TGTGCCAGCCCTACCCTACTAGCGGGGGGGCATTTTGGCCCCTACAATGAGCAGTTCTTC
CASPTLLAGGHFGPYNEQFF
>TRBJ1-5|TRBD1|-|TRBV19
TGTGCCAGTAGTATAGTCGGACAGGGGGTAAATCAGCCCCAGCATTTT
CASSIVGQGVNQPQHF